These 9 T cell receptor beta chains were all obtained from the same sample, sequenced in a study of shared clonotypes between healthy human individuals. The table came from immunoSEQ multiplex PCR; TCRdb's copy has only in-frame clones and leaves some out. The sample holds around 700,000 clones, less than 80% seen once. The sequencing sample was made of memory CD4+ T cells sorted from blood. As for subset: CD45RA-negative fraction. Every receptor here comes from a woman under 40 in good health.

This clone was seen once. This chain links TRBV5-1 with TRBJ2-2, with D possibly being TRBD2 (7 bases). Looked up from germline, CDR1 is SGHRS and CDR2 is YFSETQ. V was shortened by 7 bases and J by 7 bases, with 26 bases between the two germline ends. The CDR3 spans 17 residues. CDR3: CASYEGLGGPLVGELFF. The CDR3 nucleotides are TGCGCCAGCTATGAAGGACTAGGGGGGCCCTTAGTCGGGGAGCTGTTTTTT.

Points on this clone: Other DNA sequences of this sample code for an identical CDR3. The chain carries TRBV15 and TRBJ2-5; D remains unclear. V shed 0 bases and J shed 3 bases, with 5 bases lying between them. Germline CDR1 is LNHNV and CDR2 is YYDKDF (reference sequence). This CDR3 spans 13 amino acids. The CDR3 DNA sequence: TGTGCCACCAGCAGAGATTTGAAAGAGACCCAGTACTTC. This codes for CATSRDLKETQYF.

The genes are TRBV5-4 and TRBJ1-1, with a possible D match to TRBD1 (6 bases). The germline V gene encodes CDR1 SGHNT and CDR2 YYREEE (reference sequence). CDR3 size: 14 residues. Trimming removed 4 bases at V and 6 bases at J, with 16 bases between. The CDR3 here is CASSLGTMGAEAFF. DNA of the CDR3: TGTGCCAGCAGCCTCGGGACAATGGGGGCTGAAGCTTTCTTT.

This clone has a handful of counts. The chain couples TRBV4-1 to TRBJ1-3; no reliable D call. This CDR3 has 16 amino acids. Trimming pared 0 bases from V and 7 bases from J, leaving 16 bases between. Per the germline V gene, CDR1 is MGHRA and CDR2 is YSYEKL. CDR3 in amino acids: CASSQDRTAGGNTIYF. The CDR3 region has the DNA TGCGCCAGCAGCCAAGATCGAACGGCCGGCGGGAACACCATATATTTT.

In its sample, this clone was seen a few times. V is TRBV5-1 and J is TRBJ2-7; TRBD2 agrees at 8 bases. With V trimmed by 0 bases and J by 3 bases, 14 bases remained unmatched. CDR1 and CDR2 (germline): SGHRS, YFSETQ. This CDR3 has 18 amino acids. CDR3 DNA: TGCGCCAGCAGCTTGGTAGCGGGGCAGGTGGGGACTAACTACGAGCAGTACTTC. This sequence encodes CASSLVAGQVGTNYEQYF.

As regards this clone: Other nucleotide sequences in the sample specify the same CDR3. The chain combines TRBV30 with TRBJ2-5; TRBD2 matches at 8 bases. Germline V CDR1 and CDR2: GTSNPN, SVGIG (reference sequence). V trimming: 0 bases; J trimming: 4 bases; junction bases outside the gene matches: 4. The CDR3 totals 14 residues. CDR3 sequence: CAWSVRLAGETQYF. CDR3 nucleotide sequence: TGTGCCTGGAGTGTTCGGCTAGCGGGAGAGACCCAGTACTTC.

The chain carries TRBV18 and TRBJ1-4; 8 nucleotides line up with TRBD1. CDR1 and CDR2 from the germline V gene are KGHSH and LQKENI. The CDR3 covers 15 residues. Unmatched junction bases numbered 5, after V lost 1 base and J lost 7 bases. The CDR3 here is CASSPRSDRGEKLFF. In DNA, the CDR3 is TGTGCCAGCTCACCACGGTCCGACAGGGGTGAAAAACTGTTTTTT.

The chain has TRBV19 and TRBJ2-7; 8 nucleotides align to TRBD1. The V gene end was trimmed by 7 bases and the J gene end by 3 bases; junction bases not matched to a gene: 5. The CDR3 is 13 residues long. The germline CDR1 and CDR2 sequences are LNHDA and SQIVND (reference sequence). CDR3 in DNA: TGTGCCAGTAAGGTCGGACAGGGCTACGAGCAGTACTTC. Encoded protein: CASKVGQGYEQYF.

The genes are TRBV20-1 and TRBJ2-7; the D is unclear. The CDR3 contains 11 residues. V was trimmed by 5 bases and J by 3 bases, leaving 8 bases between them. CDR1 DFQATT and CDR2 SNEGSKA come from the germline V gene (reference sequence). The CDR3 here is CSAATDYEQYF. CDR3 nucleotides: TGCAGTGCTGCGACTGACTACGAGCAGTACTTC.